These 23 T cell receptor beta chains originate from one sample sequenced in a study of vaccination effects on CD4 cells after COVID-19. At the end of about 10 days of culture, CD4+ T cells were isolated. Sequenced by immunoSEQ multiplex PCR; TCRdb stores in-frame clones only, minus some. The profile shows fewer than 35,000 clones, approximately 70% of them singletons. No cognate antigen is known for these TCRs. Sequences were derived from CD4+ T cells from PBMCs cultured without peptide, sampled before COVID-19 vaccination. The receptor set was obtained from a human donor who received a COVID-19 vaccine.

CDR3 sequence (DNA): TGCGCCAGCAGCATGGACAACTACGAGCAGTACTTC. Its translation: CASSMDNYEQYF. The chain is built from TRBV5-1 and TRBJ2-7, with D perhaps matching TRBD1 (5 bases). The CDR3 extends over 12 amino acids. Per the germline V gene, CDR1 is SGHRS and CDR2 is YFSETQ. V lost 4 bases to trimming and J lost 3 bases, with 8 bases between them.

This chain links TRBV5-1 with TRBJ1-1; TRBD1 is a possible D gene (5 bases). Germline values: CDR1 SGHRS, CDR2 YFSETQ. V was cut by 4 bases and J by 1 base, with 17 bases left in between. CDR3 length: 16 amino acids. CDR3 amino acids: CASSPVDMGGNTEAFF. The CDR3 nucleotides read TGCGCCAGCAGCCCCGTCGATATGGGGGGGAACACTGAAGCTTTCTTT.

The chain carries TRBV6-5 and TRBJ2-3, with 9 bases matching TRBD2. This CDR3 contains 15 residues. Germline V gene data show CDR1 as MNHEY and CDR2 as SVGAGI. J gave up 2 bases and V 7 bases, and 7 bases lay outside the gene matches. Here the CDR3 reads CASTQSGGNTDTQYF. In DNA form, the CDR3 reads TGTGCCAGCACCCAAAGCGGGGGGAACACAGATACGCAGTATTTT.

The chain is built from TRBV5-1 and TRBJ2-5; D remains unclear. The CDR3 runs to 14 residues. Germline values: CDR1 SGHRS, CDR2 YFSETQ. V was cut by 1 base and J by 10 bases, with 17 bases left in between. CDR3 coding DNA: TGCGCCAGCAGCTTGAGGCGGATGGGCAGTCACCAGTACTTC. This sequence encodes CASSLRRMGSHQYF. Drawing the rest from reference TRBV5-1 and TRBJ2-5, the complete variable domain is KAGVTQTPRYLIKTRGQQVTLSCSPISGHRSVSWYQQTPGQGLQFLFEYFSETQRNKGNFPGRFSGRQFSNSRSEMNVSTLELGDSALYLCASSLRRMGSHQYFGPGTRLLVL.

The J gene is TRBJ1-2, the V gene TRBV29-1; the D gene is possibly TRBD1 (5 bases). There are 15 residues in the CDR3. The V and J ends lost 1 base and 4 bases respectively, with 16 bases between them. The germline CDR1 and CDR2 sequences are SQVTM and ANQGSEA. CDR3 coding DNA: TGCAGCGTTGAAGTGGTGGGACGGGTCTCCTATGGCTACACCTTC. Translating gives CSVEVVGRVSYGYTF.

The rearrangement joins TRBV25-1 to TRBJ2-3, with D possibly TRBD1 on 6 matching bases. Germline V gene sequence: CDR1 MGHDK, CDR2 SYGVNS. V was cut by 3 bases and J by 6 bases, with 19 bases left in between. The CDR3 covers 16 residues. CDR3 in DNA: TGTGCCAGCAGTGATCAAAGACAGGTTAGGGTGGATACGCAGTATTTT. Its protein product is CASSDQRQVRVDTQYF.

The chain uses TRBV7-9 and TRBJ2-3; D unresolved. The CDR3 covers 16 residues. Germline CDR1 is SEHNR and CDR2 is FQNEAQ (reference sequence). V was trimmed by 5 bases and J by 2 bases, leaving 17 bases between them. Here the CDR3 DNA reads TGTGCCAGCAGCCACGCTCGGTGGGGAACCACAGATACGCAGTATTTT. Translating it yields CASSHARWGTTDTQYF.

This clone is deemed medium-sized. This chain connects TRBV12-3 or TRBV12-4 to TRBJ2-7, with 8 bases matching TRBD2. Trimming took 5 bases from V and 7 from J; bases not matched to a gene: 7. This CDR3 is built from 13 residues. CDR3 coding DNA: TGTGCCAGCAGTCCTAGCGGGCTGGGTGAGCAGTACTTC. Its protein is CASSPSGLGEQYF.

This chain uses TRBV30 with TRBJ1-6, with D perhaps TRBD1 (5 bases). CDR1 is GTSNPN, CDR2 SVGIG, per germline (reference sequence). The CDR3 length is 14 residues. DNA of the CDR3: TGTGCACATTCAGGGAGCTCCTATAATTCACCCCTCCACTTT. Its protein is CAHSGSSYNSPLHF.

This chain uses TRBV19 with TRBJ2-5, with D unresolved. The V gene's germline CDR1 is LNHDA and CDR2 SQIVND (reference sequence). The CDR3 runs to 11 residues. V was trimmed by 4 bases and J by 5 bases, leaving 5 bases between them. CDR3 residues: CASSSRETQYF. CDR3 bases: TGTGCCAGTAGTAGTCGGGAGACCCAGTACTTC.

In this sample, this clone turned up once. The rearrangement uses TRBV18 and TRBJ2-5, with 11 bases that match TRBD2. CDR3 length equals 16 residues. CDR1 and CDR2 (germline): KGHSH, LQKENI. V lost 3 bases, J lost 2 bases, and 5 bases stayed unmatched. The CDR3 region has the DNA TGTGCCAGCTCACCCGCCCGACTAGCGGGACAAGAGACCCAGTACTTC. It specifies CASSPARLAGQETQYF.

This CDR3 reads CASSLERGQPQHF. CDR3 nucleotides: TGTGCCAGCAGTTTAGAGCGGGGACAGCCCCAGCATTTT. V gene TRBV12-3 or TRBV12-4 combines with J gene TRBJ1-5; D not resolved. CDR3 size: 13 residues. Trimming shortened V by 1 base and J by 7 bases, and 8 bases separated the two germline ends.

This chain uses TRBV14 with TRBJ2-3; the D is unclear. Germline V gene data show CDR1 as SGHDN and CDR2 as FVKESK. V was shortened by 1 base and J by 1 base, with 15 bases between the two germline ends. This CDR3 contains 17 residues. CDR3 sequence reads: CASSQVSRRFRTDTQYF. The DNA of the CDR3 is TGTGCCAGCAGCCAAGTAAGTCGGCGTTTTCGCACAGATACGCAGTATTTT.

This clone came up once. V is TRBV7-6 and J is TRBJ2-1, with D possibly TRBD1 on 7 matching bases. This CDR3 spans 17 amino acids. Germline V gives CDR1 SGHVS, CDR2 FNYEAQ. V gave up 0 bases and J gave up 4 bases, with 16 bases separating them. The CDR3 loop is CASSLASETGRYNEQFF. CDR3 DNA: TGTGCCAGCAGCTTAGCATCCGAGACAGGGAGGTACAATGAGCAGTTCTTC.

The chain combines TRBV19 with TRBJ1-2; 8 positions agree with TRBD1. The CDR3 extends over 13 amino acids. The junction had 3 bases not matched to a gene; V was cut back by 5 bases and J by 4 bases. Per germline, CDR1 LNHDA and CDR2 SQIVND (reference sequence). CDR3 nucleotides: TGTGCCAGTAGTCGGACAGGGTTCTATGGCTACACCTTC. Translated: CASSRTGFYGYTF.

This rearrangement joins TRBV7-9 to TRBJ1-2; D is unresolved. The CDR3 consists of 14 residues. Germline V gene data show CDR1 as SEHNR and CDR2 as FQNEAQ (reference sequence). Trimming shortened V by 1 base and J by 0 bases, and 6 bases separated the two germline ends. CDR3 DNA: TGTGCCAGCAGCTTAGTCGCAACTAACTATGGCTACACCTTC. This encodes CASSLVATNYGYTF.

V gene TRBV9 combines with J gene TRBJ2-5; D possibly corresponds to TRBD2 (5 bases). Between the trimmed V and J ends, which lost 4 bases and 0 bases, there was a span of 10 bases. This CDR3 contains 14 residues. Germline V gene sequence: CDR1 SGDLS, CDR2 YYNGEE. In nucleotides, the CDR3 is TGTGCCAGCAGCCCGAGGGCCTACCAAGAGACCCAGTACTTC. Protein: CASSPRAYQETQYF.

This rearrangement joins TRBV12-3 or TRBV12-4 to TRBJ2-5; TRBD1 might be the D (6 bases). The CDR3 runs 13 residues. V was clipped by 8 bases and J by 2 bases, with 12 bases between them. CDR3 sequence (DNA): TGTGCCAGCCACACGAGGGGGCAAGAGACCCAGTACTTC. It is translated as CASHTRGQETQYF.

This clone showed up just a few times. The rearrangement uses TRBV5-5 and TRBJ1-5; D remains ambiguous. The germline V and J ends were trimmed by 3 bases and 0 bases, with 13 bases remaining between them. Germline V gene sequence: CDR1 SGHKS, CDR2 YYEKEE (reference sequence). The CDR3 covers 16 residues. In DNA, the CDR3 is TGTGCCAGCAGCTCCGTGGATATTTATAGCAATCAGCCCCAGCATTTT. Protein sequence: CASSSVDIYSNQPQHF.

This chain uses TRBV21-1 with TRBJ1-5; the table's D call of TRBD1 was not tested on the DNA. TRBV21-1 corresponds to a pseudogene. The CDR3 contains 14 residues. This chain's CDR3 is CASKQVGLNQPQHF. Written as DNA, the CDR3 is TGTGCCAGCAAACAGGTGGGGTTGAATCAGCCCCAGCATTTT.

The chain joins TRBV5-4 to TRBJ1-4; the D gene is possibly TRBD1 (6 bases). V was cut by 1 base and J by 1 base, with 17 bases left in between. The CDR3 sequence is 18 residues long. The germline V gene has CDR1 SGHNT and CDR2 YYREEE (reference sequence). The DNA for the CDR3 is TGTGCCAGCAGCTTGCCTCTTTCGGAGGGGGAAACTAATGAAAAACTGTTTTTT. As protein: CASSLPLSEGETNEKLFF.

V and J are TRBV19 and TRBJ2-1, with 11 bases aligning to TRBD2. Germline CDR1 reads LNHDA; CDR2 reads SQIVND (reference sequence). The J segment lost 7 bases and the V segment lost 3 bases, leaving 14 bases of the junction unmatched. The CDR3 extends over 18 amino acids. The CDR3: CASSMGAILAGVVNEQFF. In DNA, the CDR3 is TGTGCCAGTAGTATGGGAGCGATACTAGCGGGAGTAGTAAATGAGCAGTTCTTC.

This clone has only a few counts. The chain joins TRBV27 to TRBJ1-2; 10 nucleotides match TRBD1. Per germline, CDR1 MNHEY and CDR2 SMNVEV (reference sequence). The V gene end was trimmed by 8 bases and the J gene end by 8 bases; junction bases not matched to a gene: 8. This CDR3 spans 13 amino acids. The CDR3 sequence is CASSSGQGEGYTF. CDR3 DNA sequence: TGTGCCAGCTCTAGTGGACAGGGGGAAGGCTACACCTTC.